The 14 T cell receptor beta chains listed next were all sequenced from one sample in a study of blood T cell repertoires in COVID-19. The data were produced by immunoSEQ multiplex PCR, yet TCRdb's version contains in-frame clones alone and is incomplete. In the table there are 100,000 to 150,000 clones, around 74% of which are singletons. The sample taken for sequencing was peripheral blood. The source is a man aged 60 to 69 with acute or convalescent COVID-19.

The chain has TRBV7-8 and TRBJ2-7; no reliable D call. V dropped 2 bases and J dropped 6 bases, with 11 bases sitting between them. Germline CDR1 reads SGHVS; CDR2 reads FQNEAQ. The length of the CDR3 is 13 residues. CDR3: CASSLMELSEQYF. In DNA, the CDR3 is TGTGCCAGCAGCTTAATGGAGCTCTCCGAGCAGTACTTC.

The genes are TRBV30 and TRBJ1-6, with 10 bases aligning to TRBD1. Germline CDR1 GTSNPN, CDR2 SVGIG (reference sequence). After removal of 1 base from V and 3 bases from J, the junction contained 3 bases not matched to a gene. The CDR3 runs to 16 residues. CDR3 nucleotides: TGTGCCTGGAGTGGGACAGGGGGTAGCTATAATTCACCCCTCCACTTT. Amino acids: CAWSGTGGSYNSPLHF.

This clone was detected once. The chain employs TRBV7-3 and TRBJ2-3; TRBD1 matches 8 bases. Germline CDR1 and CDR2: SGHTA and FQGTGA. CDR3 length: 15 amino acids. The V and J ends lost 4 bases and 4 bases, in that order; junction bases with no gene match: 7. In nucleotides, the CDR3 is TGTGCCAGCAGCTCGACAGGGGATGGCGCAGATACGCAGTATTTT. It is translated as CASSSTGDGADTQYF.

The chain has TRBV5-1 and TRBJ2-7; D remains ambiguous. This CDR3 region has 15 residues. Germline-derived CDR1 and CDR2 are SGHRS and YFSETQ. V was cut by 4 bases and J by 0 bases, with 14 bases left in between. In nucleotides, the CDR3 is TGCGCCAGCAGCGACCCCGGAGTGGTCTCCTACGAGCAGTACTTC. This translates into CASSDPGVVSYEQYF.

The chain carries TRBV4-2 and TRBJ1-3; no definite D call. This CDR3 comprises 16 residues. Trimming stripped 5 bases from V and 0 bases from J, with 14 bases between. Germline V gene sequence: CDR1 LGHNA, CDR2 YNFKEQ. The chain's CDR3 is CASSWVEFRSGNTIYF. In DNA form, the CDR3 reads TGTGCCAGCAGCTGGGTGGAGTTCCGCTCTGGAAACACCATATATTTT.

V is TRBV25-1 and J is TRBJ1-2; D is uncertain. Germline V CDR1 and CDR2: MGHDK, SYGVNS. The CDR3 contains 16 residues. V was clipped by 3 bases and J by 4 bases, with 18 bases between them. The chain's CDR3 is CASSDLAAGGGYGYTF. CDR3 DNA: TGTGCCAGCAGTGATCTGGCAGCAGGAGGTGGCTATGGCTACACCTTC.

This chain links TRBV27 with TRBJ1-3; D is uncertain. V was pared by 4 bases and J by 0 bases, with 7 bases between. This CDR3 is built from 14 residues. Germline values: CDR1 MNHEY, CDR2 SMNVEV (reference sequence). CDR3 coding DNA: TGTGCCAGCAGTTCCGTGAGCTCTGGAAACACCATATATTTT. Amino acid sequence: CASSSVSSGNTIYF.

The chain carries TRBV30 and TRBJ1-1; TRBD1 aligns across 8 bases. J lost 10 bases, V lost 0 bases, and 7 bases had no gene match. CDR3 length: 13 amino acids. Germline CDR1 is GTSNPN and CDR2 is SVGIG (reference sequence). The CDR3 nucleotides are TGTGCCTGGAGTGTAGGACAGGGACTATTAGCTTTCTTT. This codes for CAWSVGQGLLAFF.

This chain joins TRBV13 and TRBJ1-2, with TRBD1 as a possible D gene (6 bases). V was pared by 5 bases and J by 3 bases, with 19 bases between. The CDR3 sequence is 16 residues long. The germline CDR1 and CDR2 sequences are PRHDT and FYEKMQ (reference sequence). The CDR3 loop reads CASSRSNRAIDYGYTF. The CDR3 DNA reads TGTGCCAGCAGCCGGTCGAACAGGGCCATCGACTATGGCTACACCTTC.

The chain combines TRBV12-3 or TRBV12-4 with TRBJ1-2; D possibly corresponds to TRBD1 (5 bases). V lost 6 bases to trimming and J lost 1 base, with 9 bases between them. The CDR3 spans 13 residues. This chain's CDR3 is CASRTENNYGYTF. In nucleotides, the CDR3 is TGTGCCAGCAGGACAGAGAATAACTATGGCTACACCTTC.

This rearrangement joins TRBV5-6 to TRBJ2-1; 13 nucleotides agree with TRBD2. Germline assignment: CDR1 SGHDT and CDR2 YYEEEE. Unmatched junction bases numbered 9, after V lost 4 bases and J lost 14 bases. The CDR3 totals 14 residues. CDR3 region: CASSLGTSGEVEFF. CDR3 DNA sequence: TGTGCCAGCAGCCTGGGGACTAGCGGGGAAGTGGAGTTCTTC.

The rearrangement joins TRBV24-1 to TRBJ1-5, with 9 bases fitting TRBD1. The CDR3 contains 16 residues. Germline CDR1 is KGHDR and CDR2 is SFDVKD. Losses at the gene ends were 4 bases for V and 1 base for J; bases not matched to a gene: 4. CDR3: CATSDRDRASNQPQHF. The CDR3 coding sequence is TGTGCCACCAGTGACCGGGACAGGGCCAGCAATCAGCCCCAGCATTTT.

This clone occurred many times. This sequence joins TRBV5-1 and TRBJ1-2, with D possibly TRBD1 on 5 matching bases. CDR3 size: 14 residues. Germline V lookup: CDR1 SGHRS, CDR2 YFSETQ. V was clipped by 4 bases and J by 6 bases, with 16 bases between them. The CDR3 sequence: CASSEGRTMNGYTF. The DNA of the CDR3 is TGCGCCAGCAGCGAGGGACGGACTATGAATGGCTACACCTTC.

The table lists this clone with a few counts. The chain links TRBV18 to TRBJ2-2; 9 nucleotides align to TRBD2. V was pared by 3 bases and J by 4 bases, with 6 bases of the junction left unmatched. This CDR3 region has 16 residues. Germline CDR1 and CDR2: KGHSH and LQKENI. CDR3 amino acids: CASSPDSGRVTGELFF. In DNA, the CDR3 is TGTGCCAGCTCACCTGATAGCGGGAGAGTCACCGGGGAGCTGTTTTTT. Drawing the rest from reference TRBV18 and TRBJ2-2, the complete variable domain is NAGVMQNPRHLVRRRGQEARLRCSPMKGHSHVYWYRQLPEEGLKFMVYLQKENIIDESGMPKERFSAEFPKEGPSILRIQQVVRGDSAAYFCASSPDSGRVTGELFFGEGSRLTVL.